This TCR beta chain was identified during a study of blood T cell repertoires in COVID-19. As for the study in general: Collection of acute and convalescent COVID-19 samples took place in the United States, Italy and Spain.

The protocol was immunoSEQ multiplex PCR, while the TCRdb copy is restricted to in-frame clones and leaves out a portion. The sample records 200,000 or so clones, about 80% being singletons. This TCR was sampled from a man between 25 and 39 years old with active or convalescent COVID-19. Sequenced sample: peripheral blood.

This CDR3 is CASSPPGQSSYNSPLHF. The CDR3 coding sequence is TGTGCCAGCAGTCCCCCCGGACAGAGCTCCTATAATTCACCCCTCCACTTT. This rearrangement joins TRBV27 to TRBJ1-6, with TRBD1 as a possible D gene (6 bases). The CDR3 spans 17 residues. CDR1 MNHEY and CDR2 SMNVEV come from the germline V gene (reference sequence). Trimming removed 5 bases at V and 0 bases at J, with 14 bases between.